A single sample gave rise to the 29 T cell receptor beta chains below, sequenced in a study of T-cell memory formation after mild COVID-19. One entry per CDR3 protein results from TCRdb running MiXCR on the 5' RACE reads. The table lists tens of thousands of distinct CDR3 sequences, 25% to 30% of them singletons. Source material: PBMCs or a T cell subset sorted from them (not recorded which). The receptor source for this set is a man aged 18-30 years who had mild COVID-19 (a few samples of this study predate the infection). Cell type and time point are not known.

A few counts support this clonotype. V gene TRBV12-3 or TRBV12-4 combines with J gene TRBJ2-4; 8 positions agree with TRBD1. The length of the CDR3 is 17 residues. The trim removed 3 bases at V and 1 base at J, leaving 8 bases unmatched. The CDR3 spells CASSFVGQGPAKNIQYF. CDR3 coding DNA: TGTGCCAGCAGTTTCGTAGGACAGGGCCCCGCCAAAAACATTCAGTACTTC.

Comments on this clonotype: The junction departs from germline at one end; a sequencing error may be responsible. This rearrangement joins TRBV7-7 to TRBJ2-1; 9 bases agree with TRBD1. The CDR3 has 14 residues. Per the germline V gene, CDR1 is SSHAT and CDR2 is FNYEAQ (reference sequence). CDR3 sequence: CASSPWTGANEQFF. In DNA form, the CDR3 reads TGTGCTAGCAGCCCCTGGACAGGGGCGAATGAGCAGTTCTTC.

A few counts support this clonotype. The CDR3 region has the DNA TGTGCCAGCAGCACTGGGACTAGCGGAGCAGATACGCAGTATTTT. Amino acid sequence: CASSTGTSGADTQYF. This chain links TRBV7-2 with TRBJ2-3; 11 nucleotides agree with TRBD2. This CDR3 has 15 amino acids. Germline V gene lookup returns CDR1 SGHTA and CDR2 FQGNSA. V dropped 5 bases and J dropped 4; count of bases not matched to a gene: 5.

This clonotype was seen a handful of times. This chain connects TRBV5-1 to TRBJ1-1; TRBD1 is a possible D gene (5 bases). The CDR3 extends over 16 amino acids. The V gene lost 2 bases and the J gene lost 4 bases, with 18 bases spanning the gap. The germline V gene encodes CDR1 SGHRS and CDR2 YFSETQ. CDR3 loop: CASSFFGGESTTEAFF. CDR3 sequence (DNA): TGCGCCAGCAGCTTCTTCGGGGGGGAATCTACCACTGAAGCTTTCTTT.

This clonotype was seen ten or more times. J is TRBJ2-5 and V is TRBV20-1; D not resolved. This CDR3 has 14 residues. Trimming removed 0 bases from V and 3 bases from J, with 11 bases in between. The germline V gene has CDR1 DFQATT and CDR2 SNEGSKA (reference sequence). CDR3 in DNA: TGCAGTGCTAGAGATGCCATCTCGAAAGAGACCCAGTACTTC. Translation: CSARDAISKETQYF.

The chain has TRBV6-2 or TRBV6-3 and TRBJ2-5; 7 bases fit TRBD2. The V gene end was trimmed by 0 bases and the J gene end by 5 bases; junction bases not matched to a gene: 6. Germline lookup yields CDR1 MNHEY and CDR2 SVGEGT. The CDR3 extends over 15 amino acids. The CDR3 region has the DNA TGTGCCAGCAGTTACTCGGGGAGGGCCTGGGAGACCCAGTACTTC. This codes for CASSYSGRAWETQYF.

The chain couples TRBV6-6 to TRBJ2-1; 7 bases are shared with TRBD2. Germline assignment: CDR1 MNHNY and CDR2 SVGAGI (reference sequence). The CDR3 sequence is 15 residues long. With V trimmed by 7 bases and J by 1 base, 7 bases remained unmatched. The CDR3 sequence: CASTGEGDSYNEQFF. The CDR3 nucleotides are TGTGCCAGCACCGGGGAGGGAGATTCCTACAATGAGCAGTTCTTC.

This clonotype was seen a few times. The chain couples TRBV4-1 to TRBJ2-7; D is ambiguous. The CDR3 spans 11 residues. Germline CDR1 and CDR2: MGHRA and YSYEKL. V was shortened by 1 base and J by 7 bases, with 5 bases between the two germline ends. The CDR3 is CASSQAGEQYV. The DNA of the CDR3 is TGCGCCAGCAGCCAAGCCGGGGAGCAGTACGTC.

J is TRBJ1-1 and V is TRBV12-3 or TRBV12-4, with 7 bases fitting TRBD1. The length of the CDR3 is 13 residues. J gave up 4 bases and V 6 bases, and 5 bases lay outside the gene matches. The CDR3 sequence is CASSQGGPTEAFF. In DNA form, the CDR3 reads TGTGCCAGCAGCCAGGGGGGGCCCACTGAAGCTTTCTTT.

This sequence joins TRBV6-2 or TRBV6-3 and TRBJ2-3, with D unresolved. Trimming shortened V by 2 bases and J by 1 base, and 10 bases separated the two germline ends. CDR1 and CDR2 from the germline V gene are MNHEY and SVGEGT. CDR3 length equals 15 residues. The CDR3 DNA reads TGTGCCAGCAGTTACACAAGACAACGCACAGATACGCAGTATTTT. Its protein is CASSYTRQRTDTQYF.

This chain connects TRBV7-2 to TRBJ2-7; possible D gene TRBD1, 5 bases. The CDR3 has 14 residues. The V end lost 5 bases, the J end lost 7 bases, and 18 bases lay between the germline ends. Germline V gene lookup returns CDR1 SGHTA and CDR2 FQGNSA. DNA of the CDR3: TGTGCCAGCAGCACCCTGACAGTCTCTAGGGAGCAGTACTTC. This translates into CASSTLTVSREQYF.

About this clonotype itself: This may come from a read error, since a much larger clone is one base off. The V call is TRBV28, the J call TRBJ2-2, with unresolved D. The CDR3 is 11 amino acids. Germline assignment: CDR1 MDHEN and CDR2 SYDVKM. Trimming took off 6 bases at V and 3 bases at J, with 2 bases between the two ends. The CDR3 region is CASRDTGELFF. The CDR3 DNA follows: TGTGCCAGCAGGGACACCGGGGAGCTGTTTTTT.

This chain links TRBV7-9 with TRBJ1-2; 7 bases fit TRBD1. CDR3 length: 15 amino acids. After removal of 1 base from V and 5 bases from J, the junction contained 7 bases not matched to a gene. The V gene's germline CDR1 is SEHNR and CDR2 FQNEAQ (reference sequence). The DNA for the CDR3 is TGTGCCAGCAGCTTAGTTAGCGACAGGGAATATGGCTACACCTTC. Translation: CASSLVSDREYGYTF.

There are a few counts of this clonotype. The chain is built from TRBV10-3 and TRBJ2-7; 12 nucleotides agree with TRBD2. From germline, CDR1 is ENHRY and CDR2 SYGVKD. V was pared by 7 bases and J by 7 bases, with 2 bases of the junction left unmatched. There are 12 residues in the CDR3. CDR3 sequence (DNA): TGTGCCATCAAGGGGACTAGCGGGGAGCAGTACGTC. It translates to CAIKGTSGEQYV.

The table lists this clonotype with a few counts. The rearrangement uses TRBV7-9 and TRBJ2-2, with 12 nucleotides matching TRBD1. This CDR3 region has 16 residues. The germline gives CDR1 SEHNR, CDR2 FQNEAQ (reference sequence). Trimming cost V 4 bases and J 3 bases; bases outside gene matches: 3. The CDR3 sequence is CASSWDRGRDTGELFF. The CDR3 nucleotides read TGTGCCAGCAGCTGGGACAGGGGGCGCGACACCGGGGAGCTGTTTTTT.

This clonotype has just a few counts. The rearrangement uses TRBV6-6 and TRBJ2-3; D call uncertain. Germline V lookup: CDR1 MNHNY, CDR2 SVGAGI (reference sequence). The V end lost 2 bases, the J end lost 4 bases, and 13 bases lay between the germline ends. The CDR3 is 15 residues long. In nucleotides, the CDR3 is TGTGCCAGCAGTTACGTTCGAACCCCGCCAGATACGCAGTATTTT. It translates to CASSYVRTPPDTQYF.

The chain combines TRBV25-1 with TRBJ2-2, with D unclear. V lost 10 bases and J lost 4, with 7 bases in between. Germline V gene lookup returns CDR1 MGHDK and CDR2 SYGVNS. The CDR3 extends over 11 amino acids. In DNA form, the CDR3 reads TGTGCCACCGACGGCACCGGGGAGCTGTTTTTT. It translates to CATDGTGELFF.

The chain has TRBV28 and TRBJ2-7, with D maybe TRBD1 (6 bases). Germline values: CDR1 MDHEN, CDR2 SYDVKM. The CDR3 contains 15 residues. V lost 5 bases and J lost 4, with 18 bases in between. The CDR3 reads CASSTHRALQYEQYV. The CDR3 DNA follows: TGTGCCAGCAGTACACACAGGGCCCTTCAGTACGAGCAGTACGTC.

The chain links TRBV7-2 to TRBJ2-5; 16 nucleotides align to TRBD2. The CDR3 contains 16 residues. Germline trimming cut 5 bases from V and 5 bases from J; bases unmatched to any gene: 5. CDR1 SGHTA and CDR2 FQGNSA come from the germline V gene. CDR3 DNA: TGTGCCAGCAGCCCGGGACTAGCGGGGGGGTTTGAGACCCAGTACTTC. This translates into CASSPGLAGGFETQYF. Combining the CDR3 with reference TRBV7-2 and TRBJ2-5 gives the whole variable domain GAGVSQSPSNKVTEKGKDVELRCDPISGHTALYWYRQSLGQGLEFLIYFQGNSAPDKSGLPSDRFSAERTGGSVSTLTIQRTQQEDSAVYLCASSPGLAGGFETQYFGPGTRLLVL.

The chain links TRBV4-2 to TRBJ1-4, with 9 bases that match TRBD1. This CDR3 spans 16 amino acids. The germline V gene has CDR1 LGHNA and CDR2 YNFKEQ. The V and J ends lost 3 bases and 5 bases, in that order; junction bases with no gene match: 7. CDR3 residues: CASSQLGQGKNEKLFF. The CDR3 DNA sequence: TGTGCCAGCAGCCAGCTTGGACAGGGGAAAAATGAAAAACTGTTTTTT.

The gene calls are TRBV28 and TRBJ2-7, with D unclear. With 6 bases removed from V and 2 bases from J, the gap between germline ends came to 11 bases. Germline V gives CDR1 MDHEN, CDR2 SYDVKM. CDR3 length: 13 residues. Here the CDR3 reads CASSPAHTYEQYV. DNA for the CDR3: TGTGCCAGCAGCCCCGCACATACCTACGAGCAGTACGTC.

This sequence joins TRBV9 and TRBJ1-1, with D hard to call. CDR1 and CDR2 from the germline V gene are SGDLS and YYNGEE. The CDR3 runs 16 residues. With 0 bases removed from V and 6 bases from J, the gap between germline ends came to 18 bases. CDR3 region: CASSVGRTGFGAEAFF. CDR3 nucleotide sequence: TGTGCCAGCAGCGTAGGTCGGACGGGGTTTGGGGCTGAAGCTTTCTTT.

CDR3 nucleotide sequence: TGCAGTGCTAGACTCACACCTGGGGGAGAGAACACTGAAGCTTTCTTT. This codes for CSARLTPGGENTEAFF. The J gene is TRBJ1-1, the V gene TRBV20-1; TRBD1 is a possible D gene (5 bases). Germline CDR1 reads DFQATT; CDR2 reads SNEGSKA (reference sequence). V was cut by 2 bases and J by 1 base, with 17 bases left in between. The CDR3 totals 16 residues.

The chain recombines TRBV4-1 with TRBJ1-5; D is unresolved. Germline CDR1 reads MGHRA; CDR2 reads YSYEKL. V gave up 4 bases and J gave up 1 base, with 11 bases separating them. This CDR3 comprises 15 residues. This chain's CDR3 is CASSRRWVSNQPQHF. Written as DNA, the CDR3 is TGCGCCAGCAGCCGGCGGTGGGTGAGCAATCAGCCCCAGCATTTT.

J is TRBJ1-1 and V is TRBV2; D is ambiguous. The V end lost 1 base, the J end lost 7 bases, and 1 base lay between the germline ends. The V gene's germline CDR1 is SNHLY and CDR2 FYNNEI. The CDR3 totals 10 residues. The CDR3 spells CASSEGEAFF. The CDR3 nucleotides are TGTGCCAGCAGTGAAGGTGAAGCTTTCTTT.

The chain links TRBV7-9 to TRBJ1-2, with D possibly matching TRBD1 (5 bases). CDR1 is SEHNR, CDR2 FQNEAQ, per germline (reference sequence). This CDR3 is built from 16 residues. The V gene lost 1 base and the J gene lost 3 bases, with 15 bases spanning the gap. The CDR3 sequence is CASSLDGNRFDYGYTF. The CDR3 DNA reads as TGTGCCAGCAGCTTAGATGGGAACAGGTTTGACTATGGCTACACCTTC.

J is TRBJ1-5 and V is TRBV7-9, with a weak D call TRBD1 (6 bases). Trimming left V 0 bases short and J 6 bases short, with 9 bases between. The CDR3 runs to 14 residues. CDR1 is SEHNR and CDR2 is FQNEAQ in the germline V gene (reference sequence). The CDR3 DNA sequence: TGTGCCAGCAGCTTAGCCGAAGGGGGTCAGCCCCAGCATTTT. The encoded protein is CASSLAEGGQPQHF.

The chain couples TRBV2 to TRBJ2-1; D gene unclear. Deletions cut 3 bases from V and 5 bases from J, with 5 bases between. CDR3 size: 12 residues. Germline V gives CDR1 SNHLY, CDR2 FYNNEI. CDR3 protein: CASSDINNEQFF. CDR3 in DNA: TGTGCCAGCAGTGATATCAACAATGAGCAGTTCTTC.

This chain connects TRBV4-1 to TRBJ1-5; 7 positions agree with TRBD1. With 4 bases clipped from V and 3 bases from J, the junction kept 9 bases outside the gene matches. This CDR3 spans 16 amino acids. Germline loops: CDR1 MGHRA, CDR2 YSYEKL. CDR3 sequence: CASSRLVDRANQPQHF. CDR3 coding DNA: TGCGCCAGCAGCCGGTTGGTCGACAGGGCCAATCAGCCCCAGCATTTT.